These 2 T cell receptor beta chains were sequenced from one sample in a study of T-cell reconstitution after alpha-beta-depleted transplantation in children. Unique molecular identifiers were used in preparing the TCRbeta library. From the PCR reads, TCRdb called clonotypes with MiXCR, one entry per CDR3 protein. The sample consists of some 120,000 distinct CDR3 sequences, under 25% of them appearing once. The specimen comprised PBMCs, mostly from graft donor cells, sampled 180 days after TCRalphabeta/CD19-depleted stem cell transplant. These receptors were obtained from a male patient aged 2 to 10 who had a stem cell transplant for chronic granulomatous disease, so the T cells may come from the graft donor.

This clonotype was recorded only once. V gene TRBV15 combines with J gene TRBJ2-1, with a tentative D call TRBD1 (5 bases). The V end lost 6 bases, the J end lost 3 bases, and 6 bases lay between the germline ends. The germline CDR1 and CDR2 sequences are LNHNV and YYDKDF (reference sequence). This CDR3 is 12 amino acids long. The CDR3 DNA sequence: TGTGCCACCAGAGGGGACTACAATGAGCAGTTCTTC. It translates to CATRGDYNEQFF.

In its sample, this clonotype was seen many times. The chain joins TRBV5-1 to TRBJ2-1, with 10 positions matching TRBD2. CDR1 and CDR2 (germline): SGHRS, YFSETQ. V was clipped by 3 bases and J by 8 bases; unmatched bases: 17. This CDR3 contains 18 residues. The CDR3 bases are TGCGCCAGCAGCTATTTTGGAGCGGGGGGGCCCTCTCGTGATGAGCAGTTCTTC. This gives the protein CASSYFGAGGPSRDEQFF.